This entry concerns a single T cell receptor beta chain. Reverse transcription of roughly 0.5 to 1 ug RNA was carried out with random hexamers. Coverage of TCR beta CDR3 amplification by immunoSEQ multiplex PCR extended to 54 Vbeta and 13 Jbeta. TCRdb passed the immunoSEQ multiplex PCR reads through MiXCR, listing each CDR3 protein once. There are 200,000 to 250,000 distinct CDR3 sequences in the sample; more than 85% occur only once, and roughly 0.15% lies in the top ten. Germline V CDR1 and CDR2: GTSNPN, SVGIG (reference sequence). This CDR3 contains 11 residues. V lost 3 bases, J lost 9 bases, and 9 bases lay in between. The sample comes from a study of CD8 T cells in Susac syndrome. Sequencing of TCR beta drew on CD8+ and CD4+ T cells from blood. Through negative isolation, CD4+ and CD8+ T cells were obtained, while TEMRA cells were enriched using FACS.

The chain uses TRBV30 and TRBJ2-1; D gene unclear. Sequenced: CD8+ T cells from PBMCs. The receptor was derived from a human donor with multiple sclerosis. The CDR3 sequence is CAWRSVGEQFF. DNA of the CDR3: TGTGCCTGGAGGAGTGTTGGTGAGCAGTTCTTC.